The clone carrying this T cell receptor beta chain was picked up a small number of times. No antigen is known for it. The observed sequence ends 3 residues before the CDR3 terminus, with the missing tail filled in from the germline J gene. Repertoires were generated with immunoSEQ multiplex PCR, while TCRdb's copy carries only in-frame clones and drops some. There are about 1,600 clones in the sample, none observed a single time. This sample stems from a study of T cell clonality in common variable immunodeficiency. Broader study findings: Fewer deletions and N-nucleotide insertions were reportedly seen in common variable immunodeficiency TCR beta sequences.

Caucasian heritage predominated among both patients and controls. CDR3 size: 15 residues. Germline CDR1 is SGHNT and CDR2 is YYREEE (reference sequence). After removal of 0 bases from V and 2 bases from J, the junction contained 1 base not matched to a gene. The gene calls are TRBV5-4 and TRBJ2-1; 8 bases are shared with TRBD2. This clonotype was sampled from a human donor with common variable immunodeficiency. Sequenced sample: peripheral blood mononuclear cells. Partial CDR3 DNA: TGTGCCAGCAGCTTGGAGCGGGGGCCCTACAATGAG. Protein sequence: CASSLERGPYNE. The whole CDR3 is CASSLERGPYNEQFF.